The T cell receptor beta chain described here comes from a study of shared clonotypes between healthy human individuals. The overall study: Plates per donor: three CD4 naive, three CD4 memory, two CD8 naive, one CD8 memory. The study, taken as a whole, reports: Researchers found naive subsets generally carried larger estimated richness than memory subsets.

CDR3 size: 12 residues. Germline values: CDR1 SGHAT, CDR2 FQNNGV. V lost 1 base to trimming and J lost 6 bases, with 7 bases between them. On this clone: What it binds is not known.

The assay was immunoSEQ multiplex PCR, and TCRdb's table has in-frame clones only and misses some. This sample has over a million clones; around 97% occur once, and the top ten carry about 1%. A split of CD4+ cells into CD45RA+ naive and CD45RA-negative memory subsets was performed. The TCR originated in a young man in good health. The sequencing sample was made of naive CD4+ T cells sorted from blood. Subset given: CD45RA+ positively selected. V gene TRBV11-2 combines with J gene TRBJ2-7, with D hard to call. The CDR3 reads CASSLARPEQYF. The DNA for the CDR3 is TGTGCCAGCAGCTTAGCCAGGCCCGAGCAGTACTTC.